This record looks at one T cell receptor (beta chain) sequence and its context. This sample was included in a study of blood T cell repertoires in COVID-19. Study summary: In each case, the material was cDNA or gDNA derived from T cells, B-cell-depleted T cells, or PBMCs.

This CDR3 is built from 14 residues. V dropped 5 bases and J dropped 1; count of bases not matched to a gene: 2. Germline V CDR1 and CDR2: SGHTA, FQGNSA. Cohort allocation depended upon clinical history that participants reported. Original data processing: It was from reference gene primer amplification that nucleated cell counts were estimated. The data were produced by immunoSEQ multiplex PCR, yet TCRdb's version contains in-frame clones alone and is incomplete. That table is the source of V, J and clone size, and D and trimming were worked out from the DNA. This sample carries more than 300,000 clones, over 75% of them seen once, and the ten largest clones take about 4%.

The receptor was isolated from a man aged 30 to 39 who had recovered from COVID-19. The chain joins TRBV7-2 to TRBJ2-4, with 7 positions matching TRBD2. The sequencing input was PBMCs or T cells enriched from blood (not recorded which). The CDR3 loop reads CASSLGGAKNIQYF. The CDR3 coding sequence is TGTGCCAGCAGCCTCGGGGGGGCCAAAAACATTCAGTACTTC.